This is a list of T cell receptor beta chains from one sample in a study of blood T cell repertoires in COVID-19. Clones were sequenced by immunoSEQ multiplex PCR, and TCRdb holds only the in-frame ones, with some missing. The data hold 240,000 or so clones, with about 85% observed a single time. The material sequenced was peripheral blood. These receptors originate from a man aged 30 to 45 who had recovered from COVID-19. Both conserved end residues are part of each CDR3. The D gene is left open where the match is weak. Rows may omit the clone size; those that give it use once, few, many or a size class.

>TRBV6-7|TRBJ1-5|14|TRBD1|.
TGTGCCAGCACCCTGACAGGGAGCAATCAGCCCCAGCATTTT
CASTLTGSNQPQHF
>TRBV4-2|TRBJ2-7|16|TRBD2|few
TGTGCCAGCAGCCAAGCTGCAGGAGGGAGGGCCTACGAGCAGTACTTC
CASSQAAGGRAYEQYF
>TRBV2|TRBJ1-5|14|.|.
TGTGCCAGCAGTTCCACAGACAGTGATCAGCCCCAGCATTTT
CASSSTDSDQPQHF
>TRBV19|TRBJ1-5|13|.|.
TGTGCCAGTAGTACGGGTCGGAGTCAGCCCCAGCATTTT
CASSTGRSQPQHF
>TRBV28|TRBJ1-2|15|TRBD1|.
TGTGCCAGCAGTGCGGGACAGGGTGTTGACTATGGCTACACCTTC
CASSAGQGVDYGYTF
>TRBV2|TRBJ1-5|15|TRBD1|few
TGTGCCAGCAGGATTGGGGACAGGATCAATCAGCCCCAGCATTTT
CASRIGDRINQPQHF
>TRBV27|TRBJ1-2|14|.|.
TGTGCCAGCAGTTTTTCGCAGGGATCGAGGGGCTACACCTTC
CASSFSQGSRGYTF
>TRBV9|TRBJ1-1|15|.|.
TGTGCCAGCAGCGTAGTCCCGGTTGGAGGGACTGAAGCTTTCTTT
CASSVVPVGGTEAFF
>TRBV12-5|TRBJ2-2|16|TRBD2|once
TGTGCTAGTGGTTTAACTAGCGGGGGGAACACCGGGGAGCTGTTTTTT
CASGLTSGGNTGELFF
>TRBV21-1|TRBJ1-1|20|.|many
TGTGCCAGCAGCAAATTAGGGGGTTTTCGGGGCGCACAATTAAACACTGAAGCTTTCTTT
CASSKLGGFRGAQLNTEAFF
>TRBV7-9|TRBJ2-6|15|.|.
TGTGCCAGCAGCTCCAGGGGTGGTGGGGCCAACGTCCTGACTTTC
CASSSRGGGANVLTF
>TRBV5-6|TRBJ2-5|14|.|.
TGTGCCAGCAGCACCCGGGACTCCCAAGAGACCCAGTACTTC
CASSTRDSQETQYF
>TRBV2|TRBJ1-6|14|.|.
TGTGCCAGCAGCCCGACACGCCGAGATTCACCCCTCCACTTT
CASSPTRRDSPLHF
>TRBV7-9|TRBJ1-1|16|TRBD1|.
TGTGCCAGCAGCTCGGGGGACAGCTACATGAACACTGAAGCTTTCTTT
CASSSGDSYMNTEAFF
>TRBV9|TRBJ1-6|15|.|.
TGTGCCAGCAGATCCGAGGAGGGCCCCAATTCACCCCTCCACTTT
CASRSEEGPNSPLHF
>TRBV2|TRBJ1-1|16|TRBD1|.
TGTGCCAGCAGTGAAATAGGGACAGGGGGCTTTGCTGAAGCTTTCTTT
CASSEIGTGGFAEAFF
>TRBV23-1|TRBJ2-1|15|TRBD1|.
TGCGCCATTTGCCGGGACAGGGCCTCGGAGGATGAGCAGTTCTTC
CAICRDRASEDEQFF
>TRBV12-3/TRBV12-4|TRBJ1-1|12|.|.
TGTGCCAGCAGCCTACTTAACACTGAAGCTTTCTTT
CASSLLNTEAFF
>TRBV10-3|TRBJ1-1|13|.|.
TGTGCCATCGGTGAAGGGGCTAACACTGAAGCTTTCTTT
CAIGEGANTEAFF
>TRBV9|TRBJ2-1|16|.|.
TGTGCCAGCAGCGCCCAAACAGCAAGCTCCTACAATGAGCAGTTCTTC
CASSAQTASSYNEQFF
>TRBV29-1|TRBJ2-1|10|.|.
TGCAGCGCAGCATACAATGAGCAGTTCTTC
CSAAYNEQFF
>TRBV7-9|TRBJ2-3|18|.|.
TGTGCCAGCCGTGATTTGGCGAGCGGCGTGGCCAGCGCAGATACGCAGTATTTT
CASRDLASGVASADTQYF
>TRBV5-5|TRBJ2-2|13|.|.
TGTGCCAGCAGCCGGGACTGGGAGAGGGAGCTGTTTTTT
CASSRDWERELFF
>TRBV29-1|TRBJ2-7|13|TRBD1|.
TGCAGCGGCGCCCGGGACAGGGTGCTGGAGCAGTACTTC
CSGARDRVLEQYF
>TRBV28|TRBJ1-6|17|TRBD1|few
TGTGCCAGCAGGCTCAGGGGGACAGGGGGAATCAATTCACCCCTCCACTTT
CASRLRGTGGINSPLHF
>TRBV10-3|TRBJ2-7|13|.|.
TGTGCCATCAAACCTCCTAGCTCCTACGAGCAGTACTTC
CAIKPPSSYEQYF
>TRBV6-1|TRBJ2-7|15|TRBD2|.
TGTGCCAGCAGTGAAATACTAGCGTTCTCCTACGAGCAGTACTTC
CASSEILAFSYEQYF
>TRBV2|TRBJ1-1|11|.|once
TGTGCCAGCAGGACAGTCACTGAAGCTTTCTTT
CASRTVTEAFF
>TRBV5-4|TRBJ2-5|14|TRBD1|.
TGTGCCAGCAGCTCCAGACAGGGGGCTGAGACCCAGTACTTC
CASSSRQGAETQYF
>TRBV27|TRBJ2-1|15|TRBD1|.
TGTGCCAGCAGTGCGGGACCCAGGGGGCGGAATGAGCAGTTCTTC
CASSAGPRGRNEQFF
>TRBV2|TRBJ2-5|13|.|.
TGTGCCAGTTGGGAACAGGGTACAGAGACCCAGTACTTC
CASWEQGTETQYF
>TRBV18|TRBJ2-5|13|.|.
TGTGCCAGCTCACCAACTCCGCTAGTTTTCCAGTACTTC
CASSPTPLVFQYF
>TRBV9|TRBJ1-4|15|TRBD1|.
TGTGCCAGCAGCTACACAGGACAGGTCCGAGAAAAACTGTTTTTT
CASSYTGQVREKLFF
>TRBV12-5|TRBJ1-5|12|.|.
TGTGCTAGTTCCCTTCCGGGTCAGCCCCAGCATTTT
CASSLPGQPQHF
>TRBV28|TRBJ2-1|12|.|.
TGTGCCAGCAACATACGGGGGGCCGAGCAGTTCTTC
CASNIRGAEQFF
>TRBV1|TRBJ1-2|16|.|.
TGCACCAGCAGCCAAGCCCAGGGGTTGGCTAACTATGGCTACACCTTC
CTSSQAQGLANYGYTF
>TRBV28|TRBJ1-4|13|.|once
TGTGCCAGCTCACGAGGGCGTCGGGAAAAACTGTTTTTT
CASSRGRREKLFF
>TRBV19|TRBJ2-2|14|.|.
TGTGCCAGTAGTTCGGGGTCGGTCACCGGGGAGCTGTTTTTT
CASSSGSVTGELFF
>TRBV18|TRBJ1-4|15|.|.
TGTGCCAGCTCACCTGACCAGGGAGGAGGAGAAAAACTGTTTTTT
CASSPDQGGGEKLFF
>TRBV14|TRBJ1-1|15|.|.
TGTGCCAGCAGTTATAACAGGAAGCTGAACACTGAAGCTTTCTTT
CASSYNRKLNTEAFF
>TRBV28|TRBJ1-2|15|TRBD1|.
TGTGCCAGCAGTTTCCTTGGCAGGGGGTACTATGGCTACACCTTC
CASSFLGRGYYGYTF
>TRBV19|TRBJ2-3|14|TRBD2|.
TGTGCCAGCAACCTAGCGGGGGCGGCAGATACGCAGTATTTT
CASNLAGAADTQYF
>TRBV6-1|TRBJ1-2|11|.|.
TGTGCCAGCAGTGAACACAGGAGTTACACCTTC
CASSEHRSYTF
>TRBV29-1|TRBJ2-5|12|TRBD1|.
TGCAGCGGGAAGGGACAGCAAGAGACCCAGTACTTC
CSGKGQQETQYF
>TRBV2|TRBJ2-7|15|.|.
TGTGCCAGCAGTCCGGACCGGGATGCGTTCTACGAGCAGTACTTC
CASSPDRDAFYEQYF
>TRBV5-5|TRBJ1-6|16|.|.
TGTGCCAGCAGCTTGCCGGAGAGCTCCTATAATTCACCCCTCCACTTT
CASSLPESSYNSPLHF
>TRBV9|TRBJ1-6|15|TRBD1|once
TGTGCCAGCAGCCCGGGACAGGGGGGTAATTCACCCCTCCACTTT
CASSPGQGGNSPLHF
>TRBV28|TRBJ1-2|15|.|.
TGTGCCAGCGATCAGGGATTCGGGTCTAACTATGGCTACACCTTC
CASDQGFGSNYGYTF
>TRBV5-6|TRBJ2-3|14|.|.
TGTGCCAGCAGGACCATAGGAGGTACAGATACGCAGTATTTT
CASRTIGGTDTQYF
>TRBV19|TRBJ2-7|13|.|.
TGTGCCAGTAGTGTCGACACCGGGAACGAGCAGTACTTC
CASSVDTGNEQYF
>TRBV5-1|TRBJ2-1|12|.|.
TGCGCCAGCAGCATCTCAGGGCCATGGCGGTTCTTC
CASSISGPWRFF
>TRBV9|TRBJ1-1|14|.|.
TGTGCCAGCAGCGTAGGGCCCAGCGGTGCTGAAGCTTTCTTT
CASSVGPSGAEAFF
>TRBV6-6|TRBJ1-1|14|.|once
TGTGCCAGCAGTCGACAAGCCTCGAGCACTGAAGCTTTCTTT
CASSRQASSTEAFF
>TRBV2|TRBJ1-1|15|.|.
TGTGCCAGCAGTGGCGAGGGATTGAGGAACACTGAAGCTTTCTTT
CASSGEGLRNTEAFF
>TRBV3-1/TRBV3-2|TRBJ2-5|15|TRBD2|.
TGTGCCAGCAGCCAAGATCCTAGCGGGGGGGAGACCCAGTACTTC
CASSQDPSGGETQYF